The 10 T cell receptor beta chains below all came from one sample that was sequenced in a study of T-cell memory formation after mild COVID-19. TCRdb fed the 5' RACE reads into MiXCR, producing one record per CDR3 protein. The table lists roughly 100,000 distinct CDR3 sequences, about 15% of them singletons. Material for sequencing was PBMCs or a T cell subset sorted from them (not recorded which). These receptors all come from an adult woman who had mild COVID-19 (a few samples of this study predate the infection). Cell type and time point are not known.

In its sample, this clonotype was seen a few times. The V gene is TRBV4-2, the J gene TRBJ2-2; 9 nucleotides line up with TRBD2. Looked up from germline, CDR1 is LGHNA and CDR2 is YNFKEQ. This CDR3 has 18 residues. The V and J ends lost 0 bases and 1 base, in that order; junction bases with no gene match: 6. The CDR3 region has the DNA TGTGCCAGCAGCCAAGATCACCGTAGCGGGGGGAACACCGGGGAGCTGTTTTTT. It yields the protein CASSQDHRSGGNTGELFF.

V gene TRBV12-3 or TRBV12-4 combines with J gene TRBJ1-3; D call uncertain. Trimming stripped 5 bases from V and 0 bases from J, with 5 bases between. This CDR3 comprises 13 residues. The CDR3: CASSRGSGNTIYF. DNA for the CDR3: TGTGCCAGCAGTCGGGGCTCTGGAAACACCATATATTTT.

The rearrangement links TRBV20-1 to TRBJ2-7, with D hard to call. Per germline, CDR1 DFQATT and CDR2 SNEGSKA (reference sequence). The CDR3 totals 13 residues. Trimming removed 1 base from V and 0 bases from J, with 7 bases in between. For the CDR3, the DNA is TGCAGTGCTAGAGGGGAAAGCTCCTACGAGCAGTACTTC. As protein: CSARGESSYEQYF.

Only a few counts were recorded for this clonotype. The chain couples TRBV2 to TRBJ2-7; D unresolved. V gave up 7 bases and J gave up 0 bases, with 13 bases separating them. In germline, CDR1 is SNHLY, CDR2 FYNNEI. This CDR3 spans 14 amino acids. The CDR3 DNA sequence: TGTGCCAGCATGACGGACCTGGGCTCCTACGAGCAGTACTTC. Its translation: CASMTDLGSYEQYF.

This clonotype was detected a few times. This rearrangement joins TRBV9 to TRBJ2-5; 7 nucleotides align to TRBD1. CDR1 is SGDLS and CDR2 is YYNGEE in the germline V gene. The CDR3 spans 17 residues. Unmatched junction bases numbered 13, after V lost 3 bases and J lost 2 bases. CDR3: CASSAVDRDREQETQYF. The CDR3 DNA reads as TGTGCCAGCAGCGCCGTGGACCGGGACAGAGAACAAGAGACCCAGTACTTC.

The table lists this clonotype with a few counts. CDR3 in amino acids: CASSQDRGQGTEAFF. CDR3 in DNA: TGCGCCAGCAGCCAAGATAGGGGCCAGGGCACTGAAGCTTTCTTT. V usage is TRBV4-3 and J usage is TRBJ1-1; D might be TRBD1 (5 bases). The CDR3 has 15 residues. V was clipped by 0 bases and J by 4 bases, with 12 bases between them. Germline values: CDR1 LGHNA, CDR2 YSLEER.

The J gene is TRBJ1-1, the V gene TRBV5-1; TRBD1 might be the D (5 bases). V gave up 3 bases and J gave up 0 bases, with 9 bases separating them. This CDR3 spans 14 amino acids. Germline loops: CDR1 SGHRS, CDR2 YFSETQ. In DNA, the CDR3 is TGCGCCAGCAGCTACGGGGGAATGAACACTGAAGCTTTCTTT. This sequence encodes CASSYGGMNTEAFF.

For the CDR3, the DNA is TGTGCCAGCAGCCCAGTACAGGGCTACTATGGCTACACCTTC. Translation: CASSPVQGYYGYTF. The rearrangement uses TRBV7-8 and TRBJ1-2; a possible D gene is TRBD1 (6 bases). This CDR3 spans 14 amino acids. V dropped 5 bases and J dropped 3 bases, with 13 bases sitting between them. The germline V gene encodes CDR1 SGHVS and CDR2 FQNEAQ.

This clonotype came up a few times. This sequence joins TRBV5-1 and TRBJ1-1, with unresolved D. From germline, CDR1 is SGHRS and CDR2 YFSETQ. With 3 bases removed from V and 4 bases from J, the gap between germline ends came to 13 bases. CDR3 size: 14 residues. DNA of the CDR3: TGCGCCAGCAGCTCCGGAGAGGGAGGCACTGAAGCTTTCTTT. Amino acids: CASSSGEGGTEAFF.

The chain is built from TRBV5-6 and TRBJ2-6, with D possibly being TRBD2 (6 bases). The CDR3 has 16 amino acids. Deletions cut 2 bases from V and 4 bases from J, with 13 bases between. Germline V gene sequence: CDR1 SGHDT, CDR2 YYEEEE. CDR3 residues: CASSFGSNGGANVLTF. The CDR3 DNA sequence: TGTGCCAGCAGCTTCGGGAGTAATGGAGGGGCCAACGTCCTGACTTTC. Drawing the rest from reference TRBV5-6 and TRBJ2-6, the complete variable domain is DAGVTQSPTHLIKTRGQQVTLRCSPKSGHDTVSWYQQALGQGPQFIFQYYEEEERQRGNFPDRFSGHQFPNYSSELNVNALLLGDSALYLCASSFGSNGGANVLTFGAGSRLTVL.